This T cell receptor beta chain was sequenced during a study of molecular identifiers for immune sequencing clone quantification. Deletions cut 2 bases from V and 2 bases from J, with 11 bases between. The CDR3 has 15 residues. About this clonotype itself: What it binds is not known.

General study results and limits: Approximately 1 million naive cells reportedly did not prevent detection of spiked Jurkat TCR RNA from one cell. It was shown that clones above 20 RNA copies held over 99% of effector molecules, but under 1% in naive cells.

Sorted inputs of roughly 17,000 to 1,100,000 cells, with 10%, 30% or 50% RNA, yielded naive CD8 libraries. Libraries of bulk TCR were made by previously described methods (with listed TCR primers). TCRdb called the PCR reads again in MiXCR, with one record for every CDR3 protein. This sample has over 85,000 distinct CDR3 sequences, with around 37% found just once. This rearrangement joins TRBV12-3 or TRBV12-4 to TRBJ2-3; no clear D gene. The clonotype comes from a human donor in good health. Some libraries in this study had Jurkat cell RNA spiked in. Sequencing used naive CD8+ T cells from blood, with Jurkat cell RNA spiked in. Documented subset: FACS-sorted CD8+CD4-CCR7+CD45RA+ naive T cells. Written as DNA, the CDR3 is TGTGCCAGCAGTTTAACCAGACCCCCCACAGATACGCAGTATTTT. Protein product: CASSLTRPPTDTQYF.